The 27 T cell receptor beta chains below come from one sample, sequenced in a study of cytomegalovirus exposure and HLA in healthy donors. The protocol was immunoSEQ multiplex PCR, while the TCRdb copy is restricted to in-frame clones and leaves out a portion. Of over 85,000 clones in the sample, over 75% are singletons; the top ten hold approximately 1.4%. The material sequenced was PBMCs. The receptors derive from a woman in her twenties or thirties in good health and CMV-seropositive.

The J gene is TRBJ1-4, the V gene TRBV6-1; D perhaps matches TRBD1 (5 bases). Trimming left V 2 bases short and J 4 bases short, with 20 bases between. The CDR3 extends over 18 amino acids. Per germline, CDR1 MNHNS and CDR2 SASEGT. CDR3 residues: CASSESQRRQSFNEKLFF. CDR3 DNA: TGTGCCAGCAGTGAATCCCAAAGGAGACAGAGCTTTAATGAAAAACTGTTTTTT.

The count of this clone is one. V and J are TRBV27 and TRBJ1-2; perhaps TRBD1 as D (5 bases). This CDR3 is 13 amino acids long. Germline CDR1 MNHEY, CDR2 SMNVEV (reference sequence). V lost 5 bases, J lost 7 bases, and 14 bases lay in between. The CDR3: CASSIREGFGYTF. The CDR3 DNA is TGTGCCAGCAGTATCAGGGAAGGATTTGGCTACACCTTC.

V and J are TRBV6-1 and TRBJ2-3; D may be TRBD2 (5 bases). The V gene's germline CDR1 is MNHNS and CDR2 SASEGT. The V gene lost 6 bases and the J gene lost 2 bases, with 15 bases spanning the gap. The CDR3 is 15 residues long. The CDR3 region has the DNA TGTGCCAGCAGCCCCCTCCCCGGGATCACAGATACGCAGTATTTT. Translating it yields CASSPLPGITDTQYF.

The chain carries TRBV4-1 and TRBJ2-3; D not resolved. Germline V lookup: CDR1 MGHRA, CDR2 YSYEKL. This CDR3 has 15 residues. V shed 4 bases and J shed 0 bases, with 11 bases lying between them. The CDR3 loop reads CASSRSSGSTDTQYF. DNA for the CDR3: TGCGCCAGCAGCCGATCCTCGGGTAGCACAGATACGCAGTATTTT.

This chain uses TRBV27 with TRBJ2-7; 11 bases are a match to TRBD1. Germline CDR1 and CDR2: MNHEY and SMNVEV (reference sequence). The CDR3 spans 14 residues. Trimming cost V 4 bases and J 5 bases; bases outside gene matches: 4. Written as DNA, the CDR3 is TGTGCCAGCAGTTCGGGACAGGGGGGCAACGAGCAGTACTTC. This gives the protein CASSSGQGGNEQYF.

This sequence joins TRBV7-2 and TRBJ2-5, with D tentatively TRBD1 (6 bases). The CDR3 runs to 17 residues. Germline V gene lookup returns CDR1 SGHTA and CDR2 FQGNSA. V shed 2 bases and J shed 5 bases, with 21 bases lying between them. The CDR3 loop reads CASSLRRTGPVRETQYF. The CDR3 coding sequence is TGTGCCAGCAGCTTAAGACGCACAGGGCCGGTGAGGGAGACCCAGTACTTC. Full variable domain (missing parts from reference TRBV7-2 and TRBJ2-5): GAGVSQSPSNKVTEKGKDVELRCDPISGHTALYWYRQSLGQGLEFLIYFQGNSAPDKSGLPSDRFSAERTGGSVSTLTIQRTQQEDSAVYLCASSLRRTGPVRETQYFGPGTRLLVL.

This clone was observed a single time. The chain employs TRBV9 and TRBJ2-2; 7 bases map to TRBD2. Germline-derived CDR1 and CDR2 are SGDLS and YYNGEE. The CDR3 sequence is 16 residues long. The J segment lost 5 bases and the V segment lost 3 bases, leaving 10 bases of the junction unmatched. The CDR3 is CASSAPSGPGTGELFF. In DNA, the CDR3 is TGTGCCAGCAGCGCTCCTAGCGGCCCAGGGACCGGGGAGCTGTTTTTT.

The V and J genes are TRBV6-6 and TRBJ1-1, with 8 bases that match TRBD1. The CDR3 consists of 16 residues. Germline V CDR1 and CDR2: MNHNY, SVGAGI (reference sequence). Trimming removed 5 bases from V and 1 base from J; junction bases left unmatched: 9. The CDR3 loop reads CASSLGQGDGNTEAFF. The DNA for the CDR3 is TGTGCCAGCAGTCTAGGACAGGGTGATGGGAACACTGAAGCTTTCTTT.

This chain uses TRBV5-1 with TRBJ2-2; TRBD2 agrees at 9 bases. CDR3 length: 18 amino acids. Per germline, CDR1 SGHRS and CDR2 YFSETQ. The V and J ends lost 3 bases and 1 base, in that order; junction bases with no gene match: 10. CDR3 residues: CASSSAYGAGGNTGELFF. The CDR3 DNA is TGCGCCAGCAGCTCGGCTTACGGAGCGGGGGGGAACACCGGGGAGCTGTTTTTT.

The chain uses TRBV7-2 and TRBJ2-7; 10 bases match TRBD2. V shed 5 bases, J shed 1 base, and the junction held 5 bases outside the gene matches. Germline loops: CDR1 SGHTA, CDR2 FQGNSA. This CDR3 is 15 amino acids long. CDR3 DNA sequence: TGTGCCAGCAGCCCGGGACTAGCGTCGTCCTACGAGCAGTACTTC. Protein sequence: CASSPGLASSYEQYF.

A few counts support this clone. The chain has TRBV29-1 and TRBJ1-2, with TRBD1 as a possible D gene (6 bases). The CDR3 runs 13 residues. The V gene's germline CDR1 is SQVTM and CDR2 ANQGSEA. V was clipped by 2 bases and J by 2 bases, with 9 bases between them. CDR3 region: CSVENTGNYGYTF. The CDR3 DNA follows: TGCAGCGTTGAAAATACAGGGAACTATGGCTACACCTTC.

This clone has just a few counts. This sequence joins TRBV18 and TRBJ1-3; 9 nucleotides agree with TRBD1. The germline gives CDR1 KGHSH, CDR2 LQKENI. This CDR3 spans 16 amino acids. The V segment lost 3 bases and the J segment 0 bases; nucleotides outside the gene matches: 3. The CDR3 protein is CASSPGQGGSGNTIYF. The CDR3 DNA reads TGTGCCAGCTCACCGGGACAGGGAGGCTCTGGAAACACCATATATTTT.

This chain links TRBV5-1 with TRBJ2-7, with 7 bases identical to TRBD1. This CDR3 comprises 16 residues. With V trimmed by 0 bases and J by 2 bases, 8 bases remained unmatched. Germline lookup yields CDR1 SGHRS and CDR2 YFSETQ. The CDR3 region is CASSLEVGQWTYEQYF. The CDR3 DNA reads TGCGCCAGCAGCTTGGAGGTGGGACAGTGGACCTACGAGCAGTACTTC.

This clone was recorded only once. V usage is TRBV20-1 and J usage is TRBJ2-3; a possible D gene is TRBD2 (5 bases). Germline V gene sequence: CDR1 DFQATT, CDR2 SNEGSKA (reference sequence). Deletions cut 4 bases from V and 5 bases from J, with 7 bases between. This CDR3 region has 11 residues. This CDR3 reads CSATGGDTQYF. In DNA, the CDR3 is TGCAGTGCTACCGGAGGAGATACGCAGTATTTT.

This chain joins TRBV6-5 and TRBJ2-4, with no clear D. This CDR3 is built from 12 residues. Deletions cut 6 bases from V and 7 bases from J, with 10 bases between. The germline CDR1 and CDR2 sequences are MNHEY and SVGAGI. The CDR3, as DNA: TGTGCCAGCAGATCGAGTTGGAACATTCAGTACTTC. Protein product: CASRSSWNIQYF.

The CDR3: CASSQDRLAGGNEQYF. DNA for the CDR3: TGCGCCAGCAGCCAAGATCGACTAGCGGGAGGGAACGAGCAGTACTTC. The rearrangement uses TRBV4-3 and TRBJ2-7; 14 positions match TRBD2. The germline V gene has CDR1 LGHNA and CDR2 YSLEER. V lost 0 bases, J lost 5 bases, and 3 bases stayed unmatched. The CDR3 is 16 amino acids.

This clone came up once. This chain joins TRBV19 and TRBJ2-1, with 8 bases fitting TRBD2. CDR1 and CDR2 from the germline V gene are LNHDA and SQIVND (reference sequence). Losses at the gene ends were 5 bases for V and 7 bases for J; bases not matched to a gene: 10. The CDR3 consists of 15 residues. The CDR3 DNA is TGTGCCAGTAGTGCACTAGCGGTGGGTAAGAATGAGCAGTTCTTC. This sequence encodes CASSALAVGKNEQFF.

As DNA, the CDR3 is TGTGCCAGCACGGGAGGGGGAATTTTTGGCTACACCTTC. Protein product: CASTGGGIFGYTF. The chain links TRBV6-5 to TRBJ1-2; the D gene is possibly TRBD1 (6 bases). The germline CDR1 and CDR2 sequences are MNHEY and SVGAGI. This CDR3 spans 13 amino acids. V lost 7 bases and J lost 7, with 16 bases in between.

The rearrangement links TRBV15 to TRBJ1-6, with TRBD1 as a possible D gene (6 bases). Deletions cut 2 bases from V and 6 bases from J, with 8 bases between. Germline V lookup: CDR1 LNHNV, CDR2 YYDKDF (reference sequence). The CDR3 covers 14 residues. CDR3 residues: CATSRQGSNSPLHF. As DNA, the CDR3 is TGTGCCACCAGCAGACAGGGGAGTAATTCACCCCTCCACTTT.

The V and J genes are TRBV19 and TRBJ1-5, with D uncertain. CDR3 length: 15 amino acids. Trimming took 9 bases from V and 3 from J, leaving 18 bases between them. CDR1 LNHDA and CDR2 SQIVND come from the germline V gene (reference sequence). CDR3 nucleotide sequence: TGTGCCAGCCGGACTCTCCTTGGCATCAATCAGCCCCAGCATTTT. Protein product: CASRTLLGINQPQHF.

This clone came up a few times. The rearrangement uses TRBV4-3 and TRBJ2-5; TRBD2 matches at 13 bases. The CDR3 spans 15 residues. J gave up 5 bases and V 4 bases, and 4 bases lay outside the gene matches. The germline gives CDR1 LGHNA, CDR2 YSLEER. CDR3 in DNA: TGCGCCAGCAGCCCGGGACTAGCGGGGCGGGAGACCCAGTACTTC. It encodes CASSPGLAGRETQYF.

This clone was seen a single time. V usage is TRBV29-1 and J usage is TRBJ2-1; possible D gene TRBD1, 6 bases. Trimming removed 5 bases from V and 3 bases from J, with 8 bases in between. This CDR3 spans 12 amino acids. Germline CDR1 SQVTM, CDR2 ANQGSEA. The CDR3: CSVSDSYNEQFF. DNA of the CDR3: TGCAGCGTTTCGGACAGCTACAATGAGCAGTTCTTC.

The V and J genes are TRBV5-6 and TRBJ1-2, with a weak D call TRBD1 (6 bases). The V gene lost 5 bases and the J gene lost 1 base, with 18 bases spanning the gap. CDR3 size: 16 residues. Germline loops: CDR1 SGHDT, CDR2 YYEEEE. This chain's CDR3 is CASSFSSQGSNYGYTF. The CDR3 bases are TGTGCCAGCAGTTTTTCGAGCCAGGGGAGTAACTATGGCTACACCTTC.

To note about this clone: Relative to the germline gene, one junction end is altered; a read error may explain this. The V and J genes are TRBV29-1 and TRBJ1-2, with 8 bases lining up with TRBD1. The CDR3 consists of 14 residues. Germline loops: CDR1 SQVTM, CDR2 ANQGSEA. The CDR3: CSVVGQGANYSYTF. The CDR3 coding sequence is TGCAGCGTTGTTGGCCAGGGGGCGAACTATAGCTACACCTTC.

This clone has just a few counts. The chain links TRBV7-3 to TRBJ1-6; no reliable D call. Trimming shortened V by 5 bases and J by 10 bases, and 12 bases separated the two germline ends. The CDR3 is made up of 13 amino acids. Germline V gene sequence: CDR1 SGHTA, CDR2 FQGTGA. The CDR3 loop reads CASSPQAGSPLHF. CDR3 sequence (DNA): TGTGCCAGCAGCCCCCAGGCGGGATCACCCCTCCACTTT.

The rearrangement joins TRBV30 to TRBJ1-2; D is ambiguous. Germline CDR1 and CDR2: GTSNPN and SVGIG (reference sequence). The CDR3 contains 14 residues. V was clipped by 1 base and J by 6 bases, with 15 bases between them. The chain's CDR3 is CAWSGFGERNGYTF. CDR3 coding DNA: TGTGCCTGGAGTGGATTCGGGGAAAGGAATGGCTACACCTTC.

The chain links TRBV9 to TRBJ2-1; D possibly corresponds to TRBD1 (6 bases). This CDR3 region has 16 residues. The V end was cut by 1 base, the J end by 8 bases, with 19 bases between. Germline assignment: CDR1 SGDLS and CDR2 YYNGEE. CDR3 nucleotide sequence: TGTGCCAGCAGCGTAAGTGTCCAGGGGCAATCGGATGAGCAGTTCTTC. Translating gives CASSVSVQGQSDEQFF.